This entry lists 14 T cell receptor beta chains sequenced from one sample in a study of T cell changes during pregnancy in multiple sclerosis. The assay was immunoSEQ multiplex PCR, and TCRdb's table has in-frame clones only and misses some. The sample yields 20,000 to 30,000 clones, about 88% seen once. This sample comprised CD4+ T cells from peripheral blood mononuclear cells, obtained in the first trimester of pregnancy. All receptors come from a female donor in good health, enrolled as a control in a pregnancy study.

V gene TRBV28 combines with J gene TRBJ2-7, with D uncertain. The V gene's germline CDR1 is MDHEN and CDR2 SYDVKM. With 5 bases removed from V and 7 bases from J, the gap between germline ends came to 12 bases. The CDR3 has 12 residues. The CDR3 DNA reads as TGTGCCAGCAGTCCACCCGGTCGGGAGCAGTACTTC. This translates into CASSPPGREQYF.

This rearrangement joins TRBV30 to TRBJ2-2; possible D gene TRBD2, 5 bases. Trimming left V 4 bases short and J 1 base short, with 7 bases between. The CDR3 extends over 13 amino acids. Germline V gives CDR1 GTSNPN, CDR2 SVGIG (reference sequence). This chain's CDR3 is CAWNEGNTGELFF. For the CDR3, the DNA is TGTGCCTGGAATGAGGGGAACACCGGGGAGCTGTTTTTT.

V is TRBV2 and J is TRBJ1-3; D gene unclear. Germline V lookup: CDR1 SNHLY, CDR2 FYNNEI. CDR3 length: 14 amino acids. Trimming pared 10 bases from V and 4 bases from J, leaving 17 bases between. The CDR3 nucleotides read TGTGCCACCCTAGGCGGGAGTTGGGGAAACACCATATATTTT. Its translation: CATLGGSWGNTIYF.

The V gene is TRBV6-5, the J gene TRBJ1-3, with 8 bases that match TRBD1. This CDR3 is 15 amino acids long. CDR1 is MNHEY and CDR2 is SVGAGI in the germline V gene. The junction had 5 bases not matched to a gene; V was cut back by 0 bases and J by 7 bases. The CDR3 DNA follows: TGTGCCAGCAGTTACTCGGGACAGGCTGTCAACACCATATATTTT. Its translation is CASSYSGQAVNTIYF.

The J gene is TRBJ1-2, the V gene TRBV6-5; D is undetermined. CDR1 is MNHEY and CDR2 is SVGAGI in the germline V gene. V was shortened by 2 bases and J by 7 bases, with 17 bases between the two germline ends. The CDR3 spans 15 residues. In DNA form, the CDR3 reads TGTGCCAGCAGTTACACCGTCCTGGCCCCGGGTGGCTACACCTTC. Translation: CASSYTVLAPGGYTF.

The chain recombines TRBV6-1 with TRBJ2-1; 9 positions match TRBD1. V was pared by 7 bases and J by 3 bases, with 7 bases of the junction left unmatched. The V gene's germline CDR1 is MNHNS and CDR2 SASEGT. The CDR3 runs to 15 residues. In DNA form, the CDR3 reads TGTGCCAGCATTCGACAGGGGGGAATCTACAATGAGCAGTTCTTC. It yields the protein CASIRQGGIYNEQFF.

The CDR3 DNA reads as TGTGCCAGTAGTATACTGGGAGGGCTGACCAGGGAGAACACTGAAGCTTTCTTT. This codes for CASSILGGLTRENTEAFF. The chain recombines TRBV19 with TRBJ1-1; weak D call: TRBD1 (5 bases). This CDR3 contains 18 residues. Trimming stripped 2 bases from V and 1 base from J, with 20 bases between. In germline, CDR1 is LNHDA, CDR2 SQIVND (reference sequence). Together with reference TRBV19 and TRBJ1-1, the CDR3 gives the full variable domain: DGGITQSPKYLFRKEGQNVTLSCEQNLNHDAMYWYRQDPGQGLRLIYYSQIVNDFQKGDIAEGYSVSREKKESFPLTVTSAQKNPTAFYLCASSILGGLTRENTEAFFGQGTRLTVV.

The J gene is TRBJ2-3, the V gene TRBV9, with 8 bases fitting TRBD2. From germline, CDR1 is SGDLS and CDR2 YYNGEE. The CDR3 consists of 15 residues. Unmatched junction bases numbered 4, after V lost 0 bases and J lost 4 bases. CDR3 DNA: TGTGCCAGCAGCGTAGCGGGGGGGTCGTCAGATACGCAGTATTTT. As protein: CASSVAGGSSDTQYF.

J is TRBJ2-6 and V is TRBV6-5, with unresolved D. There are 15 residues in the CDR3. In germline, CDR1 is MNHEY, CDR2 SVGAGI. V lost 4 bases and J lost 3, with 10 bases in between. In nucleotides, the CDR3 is TGTGCCAGCAGTTCTTCAGGTGGTGGGGCCAACGTCCTGACTTTC. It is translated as CASSSSGGGANVLTF.

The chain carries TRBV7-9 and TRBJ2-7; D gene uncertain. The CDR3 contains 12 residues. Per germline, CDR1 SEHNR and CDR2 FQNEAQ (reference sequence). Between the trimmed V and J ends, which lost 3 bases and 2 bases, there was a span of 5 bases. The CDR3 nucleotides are TGTGCCAGCAGCTTGACACCCTACGAGCAGTACTTC. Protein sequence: CASSLTPYEQYF. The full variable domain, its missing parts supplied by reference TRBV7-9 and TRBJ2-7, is DTGVSQNPRHKITKRGQNVTFRCDPISEHNRLYWYRQTLGQGPEFLTYFQNEAQLEKSRLLSDRFSAERPKGSFSTLEIQRTEQGDSAMYLCASSLTPYEQYFGPGTRLTVT.

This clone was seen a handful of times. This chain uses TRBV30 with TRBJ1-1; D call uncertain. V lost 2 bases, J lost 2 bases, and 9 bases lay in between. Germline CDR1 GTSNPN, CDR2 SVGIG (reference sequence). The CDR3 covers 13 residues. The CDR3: CAWSMARNTEAFF. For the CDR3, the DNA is TGTGCCTGGAGTATGGCCAGAAACACTGAAGCTTTCTTT.

This CDR3 reads CASSLGRLGQLNTEAFF. The CDR3, as DNA: TGTGCCAGCAGTTTAGGGAGGTTGGGGCAGCTAAACACTGAAGCTTTCTTT. The chain recombines TRBV28 with TRBJ1-1, with a possible D match to TRBD1 (5 bases). This CDR3 has 17 amino acids. Germline CDR1 MDHEN, CDR2 SYDVKM. The V and J ends lost 2 bases and 2 bases respectively, with 18 bases between them.

CDR3 in amino acids: CAIRQGNTIYF. The CDR3 region has the DNA TGTGCCATCAGACAGGGAAACACCATATATTTT. V and J are TRBV10-3 and TRBJ1-3; no clear D. Germline assignment: CDR1 ENHRY and CDR2 SYGVKD. This CDR3 spans 11 amino acids. Trimming left V 6 bases short and J 4 bases short, with 4 bases between.

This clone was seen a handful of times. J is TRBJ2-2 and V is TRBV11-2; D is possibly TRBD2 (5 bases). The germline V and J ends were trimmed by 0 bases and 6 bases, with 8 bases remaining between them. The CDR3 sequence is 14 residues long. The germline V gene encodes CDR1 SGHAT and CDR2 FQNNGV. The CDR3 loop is CASSLESGAGELFF. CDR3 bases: TGTGCCAGCAGCTTAGAAAGCGGAGCCGGGGAGCTGTTTTTT.